This passage covers 22 T cell receptor beta chains from one sample sequenced in a study of blood T cell repertoires in COVID-19. Clones were sequenced by immunoSEQ multiplex PCR, and TCRdb holds only the in-frame ones, with some missing. This sample has 25,000 to 30,000 clones, with roughly 88% found just once. The specimen was peripheral blood. These receptor sequences come from an elderly woman with COVID-19, enrolled during active disease.

The V gene is TRBV12-3 or TRBV12-4, the J gene TRBJ2-7, with D perhaps matching TRBD2 (5 bases). The CDR3 has 13 residues. Trimming removed 1 base at V and 5 bases at J, with 9 bases between. DNA for the CDR3: TGTGCCAGCAGTTTAGGTAGGAGGAACGAGCAGTACTTC. Protein: CASSLGRRNEQYF.

V and J are TRBV9 and TRBJ1-3, with 8 bases identical to TRBD1. This CDR3 is built from 17 residues. CDR1 is SGDLS and CDR2 is YYNGEE in the germline V gene. With 4 bases clipped from V and 0 bases from J, the junction kept 9 bases outside the gene matches. CDR3 DNA sequence: TGTGCCAGCAGCCCCCAGGGGGCACCGAGCTCTGGAAACACCATATATTTT. Amino acid sequence: CASSPQGAPSSGNTIYF.

J is TRBJ2-2 and V is TRBV5-1; 7 bases are a match to TRBD2. The CDR3 consists of 14 residues. Trimming removed 3 bases from V and 6 bases from J; junction bases left unmatched: 5. From germline, CDR1 is SGHRS and CDR2 YFSETQ. The CDR3 spells CASSSVGGAGELFF. The CDR3, as DNA: TGCGCCAGCAGCTCGGTTGGGGGGGCCGGGGAGCTGTTTTTT.

The J gene is TRBJ1-2, the V gene TRBV6-5, with D possibly matching TRBD1 (5 bases). The CDR3 loop spans 16 amino acids. The V gene lost 2 bases and the J gene lost 3 bases, with 16 bases spanning the gap. CDR1 and CDR2 (germline): MNHEY, SVGAGI. CDR3: CASSYRRGGGDYGYTF. CDR3 DNA: TGTGCCAGCAGTTACCGACGCGGGGGAGGGGACTATGGCTACACCTTC.

In its sample, this clone was seen a few times. V usage is TRBV4-1 and J usage is TRBJ1-3, with a tentative D call TRBD1 (5 bases). V was clipped by 1 base and J by 4 bases, with 14 bases between them. CDR1 and CDR2 from the germline V gene are MGHRA and YSYEKL. The CDR3 covers 16 residues. CDR3 region: CASSQVWGDSGNTIYF. In DNA, the CDR3 is TGCGCCAGCAGCCAAGTATGGGGGGACTCCGGAAACACCATATATTTT.

The rearrangement links TRBV7-9 to TRBJ2-2; 7 bases are shared with TRBD1. This CDR3 has 15 residues. V trimming: 1 base; J trimming: 1 base; junction bases outside the gene matches: 0. CDR1 SEHNR and CDR2 FQNEAQ come from the germline V gene (reference sequence). CDR3 sequence reads: CASSLGTGNTGELFF. CDR3 in DNA: TGTGCCAGCAGCTTAGGGACAGGGAACACCGGGGAGCTGTTTTTT.

J is TRBJ1-2 and V is TRBV24-1; unclear D gene. Germline V gene data show CDR1 as KGHDR and CDR2 as SFDVKD. V gave up 4 bases and J gave up 5 bases, with 7 bases separating them. CDR3 length equals 12 residues. In DNA form, the CDR3 reads TGTGCCACCAGTGACCCCTTATATGGCTACACCTTC. It codes for CATSDPLYGYTF.

The chain joins TRBV5-6 to TRBJ2-2; tentative D call: TRBD1 (5 bases). The ends were cut back, 0 bases at V and 2 bases at J, with 8 bases in the middle. CDR1 is SGHDT and CDR2 is YYEEEE in the germline V gene. The CDR3 runs to 15 residues. This CDR3 reads CASSLVGVNTGELFF. The DNA of the CDR3 is TGTGCCAGCAGCTTGGTAGGGGTAAACACCGGGGAGCTGTTTTTT.

V is TRBV18 and J is TRBJ1-4, with 9 bases that match TRBD1. This CDR3 contains 16 residues. The germline gives CDR1 KGHSH, CDR2 LQKENI. Losses at the gene ends were 4 bases for V and 0 bases for J; bases not matched to a gene: 3. The CDR3 DNA reads TGTGCCAGCTCACACGACAGGGGGGCAACTAATGAAAAACTGTTTTTT. This translates into CASSHDRGATNEKLFF.

The chain has TRBV2 and TRBJ1-1; D possibly corresponds to TRBD1 (5 bases). There are 13 residues in the CDR3. CDR1 and CDR2 from the germline V gene are SNHLY and FYNNEI. Trimming left V 7 bases short and J 5 bases short, with 14 bases between. CDR3 region: CASNVGGLTEAFF. The CDR3 coding sequence is TGTGCCAGCAACGTGGGGGGTCTTACTGAAGCTTTCTTT.

This rearrangement joins TRBV5-4 to TRBJ2-1; the match to TRBD2 covers 11 bases. The CDR3 sequence is 18 residues long. V lost 4 bases, J lost 0 bases, and 9 bases stayed unmatched. CDR1 and CDR2 (germline): SGHNT, YYREEE (reference sequence). CDR3 in DNA: TGTGCCAGCAGCCCCGCTAGCGGGGGGTACCTCTCCTACAATGAGCAGTTCTTC. Its protein is CASSPASGGYLSYNEQFF.

Written as DNA, the CDR3 is TGTGCCAGCAGTCCCTTCACGGGGGACACTGAAGCTTTCTTT. Protein product: CASSPFTGDTEAFF. The rearrangement uses TRBV25-1 and TRBJ1-1; weak D call: TRBD1 (5 bases). In germline, CDR1 is MGHDK, CDR2 SYGVNS. This CDR3 has 14 amino acids. Trimming removed 5 bases from V and 3 bases from J, with 13 bases in between.

V and J are TRBV2 and TRBJ2-1; the D gene is possibly TRBD1 (5 bases). This CDR3 contains 12 residues. The V gene lost 4 bases and the J gene lost 6 bases, with 7 bases spanning the gap. CDR1 is SNHLY, CDR2 FYNNEI, per germline. The CDR3 spells CASSVRGNEQFF. The CDR3 nucleotides read TGTGCCAGCAGTGTAAGGGGCAATGAGCAGTTCTTC.

The V gene is TRBV11-2, the J gene TRBJ2-7; 8 nucleotides line up with TRBD1. The CDR3 is 13 residues long. Germline trimming cut 3 bases from V and 7 bases from J; bases unmatched to any gene: 5. In germline, CDR1 is SGHAT, CDR2 FQNNGV. CDR3 DNA sequence: TGTGCCAGCAGCTTGGACAGGGTTGGGGAGCAGTACTTC. The encoded protein is CASSLDRVGEQYF. Full variable domain (missing parts from reference TRBV11-2 and TRBJ2-7): EAGVAQSPRYKIIEKRQSVAFWCNPISGHATLYWYQQILGQGPKLLIQFQNNGVVDDSQLPKDRFSAERLKGVDSTLKIQPAKLEDSAVYLCASSLDRVGEQYFGPGTRLTVT.

The V call is TRBV5-1, the J call TRBJ2-3, with D perhaps matching TRBD1 (5 bases). The CDR3 runs to 16 residues. Germline V gives CDR1 SGHRS, CDR2 YFSETQ. The V gene lost 1 base and the J gene lost 8 bases, with 20 bases spanning the gap. The CDR3 here is CASSLQSGRVFATQYF. DNA for the CDR3: TGCGCCAGCAGCTTGCAAAGTGGCAGGGTATTCGCTACGCAGTATTTT. The variable domain in full, completed from reference TRBV5-1 and TRBJ2-3, reads KAGVTQTPRYLIKTRGQQVTLSCSPISGHRSVSWYQQTPGQGLQFLFEYFSETQRNKGNFPGRFSGRQFSNSRSEMNVSTLELGDSALYLCASSLQSGRVFATQYFGPGTRLTVL.

The rearrangement links TRBV21-1 to TRBJ2-5; the table's TRBD2 call for D was not verified on the DNA. TRBV21-1 is reported as a pseudogene. This CDR3 contains 21 residues. Written as DNA, the CDR3 is TGTGCCAGCAGCAAAGGCCTAAGGCGGGCTAGCGGGGGCCCGTACCAAGAGACCCAGTACTTC. Its translation is CASSKGLRRASGGPYQETQYF.

The chain couples TRBV6-2 or TRBV6-3 to TRBJ1-5; 11 bases agree with TRBD1. The V segment lost 0 bases and the J segment 6 bases; nucleotides outside the gene matches: 4. CDR1 is MNHEY and CDR2 is SVGEGT in the germline V gene. The CDR3 sequence is 16 residues long. CDR3 region: CASSYSRDRGFQPQHF. DNA of the CDR3: TGTGCCAGCAGTTACTCGAGGGACAGGGGGTTTCAGCCCCAGCATTTT.

The chain recombines TRBV7-8 with TRBJ2-2, with a tentative D call TRBD1 (5 bases). The germline CDR1 and CDR2 sequences are SGHVS and FQNEAQ. The CDR3 consists of 14 residues. Trimming took 5 bases from V and 3 from J, leaving 10 bases between them. The CDR3 DNA follows: TGTGCCAGCAGCGGGCGCAGGGACACCGGGGAGCTGTTTTTT. As protein: CASSGRRDTGELFF.

The chain recombines TRBV7-2 with TRBJ2-7; D is possibly TRBD1 (5 bases). This CDR3 spans 15 amino acids. Looked up from germline, CDR1 is SGHTA and CDR2 is FQGNSA. Trimming took 0 bases from V and 3 from J, leaving 12 bases between them. The CDR3 loop reads CASSLAFQRGYEQYF. The DNA for the CDR3 is TGTGCCAGCAGCTTAGCTTTTCAAAGGGGCTACGAGCAGTACTTC.

This sequence joins TRBV5-1 and TRBJ2-5; possibly TRBD2 for D (6 bases). CDR3 length equals 15 residues. Trimming took 3 bases from V and 2 from J, leaving 14 bases between them. Germline CDR1 SGHRS, CDR2 YFSETQ. CDR3 amino acids: CASSWEPGLQETQYF. CDR3 coding DNA: TGCGCCAGCAGCTGGGAACCGGGACTTCAAGAGACCCAGTACTTC.

The CDR3 reads CSVGGQGAGGYTF. CDR3 sequence (DNA): TGCAGCGTTGGTGGACAGGGGGCGGGTGGCTACACCTTC. The chain links TRBV29-1 to TRBJ1-2; 11 nucleotides line up with TRBD1. V lost 4 bases to trimming and J lost 7 bases; unmatched junction nucleotides: 5. The CDR3 has 13 residues. Germline-derived CDR1 and CDR2 are SQVTM and ANQGSEA.

CDR3 in amino acids: CASSASGGIGYTF. CDR3 nucleotides: TGTGCCAGCAGTGCGTCGGGGGGAATAGGCTACACCTTC. The chain couples TRBV12-3 or TRBV12-4 to TRBJ1-2; a possible D gene is TRBD1 (5 bases). V lost 5 bases to trimming and J lost 8 bases, with 15 bases between them. This CDR3 region has 13 residues.